The 8 T cell receptor beta chains below come from one sample, sequenced in a study of blood T cell repertoires in COVID-19. TCRdb keeps only in-frame clones here, not all; method: immunoSEQ multiplex PCR. The data contain about 480,000 clones, about 88% of them seen just once; the ten biggest clones take up 0.9%. The material sequenced was peripheral blood. All receptors come from a man between 18 and 29 years old with COVID-19, enrolled during active disease.

This chain connects TRBV6-4 to TRBJ2-5; perhaps TRBD2 as D (6 bases). The germline gives CDR1 MRHNA, CDR2 SNTAGT. This CDR3 is built from 11 residues. Deletions cut 9 bases from V and 4 bases from J, with 9 bases between. CDR3 bases: TGTGCCAGTGGGAGGTCAGAGACCCAGTACTTC. Protein sequence: CASGRSETQYF.

J is TRBJ2-1 and V is TRBV5-1; 7 positions agree with TRBD1. The CDR3 sequence is 14 residues long. Unmatched junction bases numbered 6, after V lost 3 bases and J lost 6 bases. Germline CDR1 SGHRS, CDR2 YFSETQ. The CDR3, as DNA: TGCGCCAGCAGCTCTGGACAGGCGGGCAATGAGCAGTTCTTC. It codes for CASSSGQAGNEQFF.

This clone occurred once. The chain combines TRBV30 with TRBJ2-1; a possible D gene is TRBD1 (5 bases). The CDR3 spans 13 residues. Deletions cut 2 bases from V and 8 bases from J, with 13 bases between. Germline loops: CDR1 GTSNPN, CDR2 SVGIG (reference sequence). The CDR3 DNA follows: TGTGCCTGGAGTCCAAAGGGGATCGATGAGCAGTTCTTC. This translates into CAWSPKGIDEQFF.

The chain recombines TRBV6-5 with TRBJ1-5, with a weak D call TRBD1 (6 bases). The V end lost 6 bases, the J end lost 5 bases, and 14 bases lay between the germline ends. The germline V gene encodes CDR1 MNHEY and CDR2 SVGAGI. The CDR3 is 14 amino acids. DNA of the CDR3: TGTGCCAGCAGCCAGGACAGATCCTATCAGCCCCAGCATTTT. Translating it yields CASSQDRSYQPQHF.

The V call is TRBV29-1, the J call TRBJ1-1; perhaps TRBD1 as D (6 bases). V gave up 6 bases and J gave up 5 bases, with 16 bases separating them. There are 13 residues in the CDR3. CDR1 is SQVTM, CDR2 ANQGSEA, per germline. This CDR3 is CSVGKDRGTEAFF. Written as DNA, the CDR3 is TGCAGCGTCGGTAAGGACAGAGGGACTGAAGCTTTCTTT. The complete variable domain, with remaining parts taken from reference TRBV29-1 and TRBJ1-1, reads SAVISQKPSRDICQRGTSLTIQCQVDSQVTMMFWYRQQPGQSLTLIATANQGSEATYESGFVIDKFPISRPNLTFSTLTVSNMSPEDSSIYLCSVGKDRGTEAFFGQGTRLTVV.

The CDR3 protein is CASSLNSGNQPQHF. The CDR3 DNA is TGTGCCAGCAGCTTGAATTCGGGCAATCAGCCCCAGCATTTT. V usage is TRBV5-6 and J usage is TRBJ1-5; D is ambiguous. Germline lookup yields CDR1 SGHDT and CDR2 YYEEEE. There are 14 residues in the CDR3. The V end lost 1 base, the J end lost 2 bases, and 7 bases lay between the germline ends.

This clone was seen a few times. The rearrangement uses TRBV4-2 and TRBJ2-7, with D perhaps TRBD2 (5 bases). The CDR3 consists of 14 residues. The germline V and J ends were trimmed by 4 bases and 0 bases, with 10 bases remaining between them. The germline V gene has CDR1 LGHNA and CDR2 YNFKEQ. CDR3 bases: TGTGCCAGCAGCCTAACGACTAACTCCTACGAGCAGTACTTC. It is translated as CASSLTTNSYEQYF.

The chain is built from TRBV3-1 (or the pseudogene TRBV3-2) and TRBJ2-1, with 12 bases aligning to TRBD2. Germline lookup yields CDR1 LGHDT and CDR2 YNNKEL (reference sequence). The CDR3 contains 16 residues. Germline trimming cut 2 bases from V and 12 bases from J; bases unmatched to any gene: 11. DNA of the CDR3: TGTGCCAGCAGCCAACAGACTAGCGGGGGCCGTTGGGGGCAGTTCTTC. This codes for CASSQQTSGGRWGQFF.